Reported below is one TCR beta chain. CDR3 length: 13 residues. The V end lost 4 bases, the J end lost 7 bases, and 11 bases lay between the germline ends. The germline V gene encodes CDR1 SNHLY and CDR2 FYNNEI. TCRdb's copy holds only in-frame clones and misses some; the assay was immunoSEQ multiplex PCR. The sample holds approximately 85,000 clones, about nine tenths seen once. This entry is derived from a study of blood T cell repertoires in COVID-19. Overall study context: Donors in the United States, Italy and Spain gave samples during acute or convalescent COVID-19. The cDNA or gDNA used as material had been derived from T cells, B-cell-depleted T cells, or PBMCs.

V gene TRBV2 combines with J gene TRBJ2-1; D gene unclear. The clonotype comes from a man aged 50-59 years with active or convalescent COVID-19. Sequencing was carried out using peripheral blood. The CDR3 sequence is CASSVQVRNEQFF. The CDR3 DNA is TGTGCCAGCAGTGTCCAGGTTAGGAATGAGCAGTTCTTC.